Many counts were recorded for the clone carrying this TCR beta chain. Its cognate antigen is unknown. Stable Graves' hyperthyroidism denoted no ophthalmopathy progression over 18 months. PBMCs were obtained from 9.5 to 10 ml fresh peripheral blood. The entry originates in a study of T cells in Graves' hyperthyroidism and ophthalmopathy. Whole-study findings and limits: In blood, most of the thyroid clonotypes expanded above 0.001 were also present.

Between the trimmed V and J ends, which lost 0 bases and 9 bases, there was a span of 11 bases. This CDR3 spans 13 amino acids. Germline CDR1 reads LGHDT; CDR2 reads YNNKEL (reference sequence). RNA transcripts yielded amplified TCR beta CDR3 regions. An initial round of RT-PCR targeting the TCR CDR3 relied on the HTBI primer set. Each CDR3 protein is one row after TCRdb ran MiXCR on the multiplex PCR reads. The sample holds some 760,000 distinct CDR3 sequences; about 15% are singletons and the top ten take 10%. Specimen: blood. The clonotype was recovered from a woman between 18 and 30 years old with Graves' hyperthyroidism. The rearrangement uses TRBV3-1 and TRBJ2-5; TRBD2 might be the D (6 bases). The DNA of the CDR3 is TGTGCCAGCAGCCAAGATTGGGCTAGCGCCCAGTACTTC. Encoded protein: CASSQDWASAQYF.